This TCR beta chain was sequenced in a study of blood T cell repertoires in COVID-19. Study context: COVID-19 samples from acute and convalescent phases originated in the United States, Italy and Spain. PBMCs, B-cell-depleted T cells, or T cells were the source of the cDNA or gDNA that made up the material.

Under the authors' procedure: Amplifying reference gene primers gave estimates of nucleated cell counts. The assay was immunoSEQ multiplex PCR, and TCRdb's table has in-frame clones only and misses some. D and trimming were read from the DNA, whereas the V and J calls and clone size are those reported in that table. Among about 190,000 clones, roughly 80% were seen once, and the ten largest hold 9.5% to 15%. With 5 bases removed from V and 0 bases from J, the gap between germline ends came to 5 bases. Germline assignment: CDR1 MGHDK and CDR2 SYGVNS. The CDR3 runs 13 residues. The table lists this clone with a count of one.

The sequencing input was peripheral blood. This chain links TRBV25-1 with TRBJ1-5, with D unresolved. The clonotype comes from a woman aged 45-65 years with acute or convalescent COVID-19. The CDR3 DNA is TGTGCCAGCAGTCCCGGTAGCAATCAGCCCCAGCATTTT. It encodes CASSPGSNQPQHF.